This entry lists 5 T cell receptor beta chains sequenced from one sample in a study of T cell changes during pregnancy in multiple sclerosis. Using immunoSEQ multiplex PCR, the repertoire was profiled, and TCRdb retains in-frame clones only, with some absent. The data hold about 70,000 clones, with approximately 94% observed a single time. This material consisted of peripheral blood, taken in the third trimester of pregnancy. The receptor set was obtained from a female donor with multiple sclerosis, enrolled in a pregnancy study.

The genes are TRBV6-6 and TRBJ2-1; 8 bases align to TRBD2. The CDR3 loop spans 12 amino acids. Trimming at V came to 7 bases and at J to 5 bases, leaving 1 base not matched to a gene. From germline, CDR1 is MNHNY and CDR2 SVGAGI (reference sequence). The CDR3 protein is CASKLADNEQFF. CDR3 DNA sequence: TGTGCCAGCAAACTAGCGGACAATGAGCAGTTCTTC.

This clone has just one count. The chain links TRBV2 to TRBJ1-2; 8 bases match TRBD1. The junction had 5 bases not matched to a gene; V was cut back by 6 bases and J by 2 bases. Germline CDR1 reads SNHLY; CDR2 reads FYNNEI. This CDR3 has 14 amino acids. The CDR3 sequence: CASRVRTGNYGYTF. The CDR3 coding sequence is TGTGCCAGCAGGGTAAGGACAGGGAACTATGGCTACACCTTC.

This chain connects TRBV6-1 to TRBJ1-2, with D perhaps TRBD1 (5 bases). The CDR3 is made up of 12 amino acids. V lost 5 bases and J lost 3, with 7 bases in between. CDR1 is MNHNS, CDR2 SASEGT, per germline. The CDR3 loop is CASSFRDYGYTF. DNA for the CDR3: TGTGCCAGCAGTTTCAGGGACTATGGCTACACCTTC.

The chain recombines TRBV5-1 with TRBJ2-1, with 8 nucleotides matching TRBD2. Germline values: CDR1 SGHRS, CDR2 YFSETQ. The CDR3 loop spans 15 amino acids. V dropped 4 bases and J dropped 4; count of bases not matched to a gene: 7. The CDR3, as DNA: TGCGCCAGCAGCGTAAACGGGGGGGGATACAATGAGCAGTTCTTC. Protein product: CASSVNGGGYNEQFF.

The rearrangement joins TRBV9 to TRBJ2-2; possible D gene TRBD1, 5 bases. The CDR3 length is 16 residues. The V gene lost 0 bases and the J gene lost 3 bases, with 12 bases spanning the gap. Germline lookup yields CDR1 SGDLS and CDR2 YYNGEE. The CDR3 nucleotides read TGTGCCAGCAGCGTAGGTCCAGGGTTTGACACCGGGGAGCTGTTTTTT. Translation gives CASSVGPGFDTGELFF.